What follows are 8 T cell receptor beta chains derived from one specimen sequenced in a study of CD8 T cells in ankylosing spondylitis. Study-level findings and limits: Characteristic, it appeared, of ankylosing spondylitis blood was a TCR beta motif of about eight highly homologous variants.

Antigens for these TCRs are unknown. TCRdb analysed the 5' RACE reads with MiXCR anew, one entry per CDR3 protein. The table lists about 540,000 distinct CDR3 sequences, 9.5% to 15% of them singletons, with 6.8% in the top ten. The material sequenced was blood, either unsorted or a sorted T cell fraction (not recorded which). These receptor sequences come from a male donor with ankylosing spondylitis.

This clonotype was observed a handful of times. This chain joins TRBV12-1 and TRBJ2-7; the DNA was not compared with TRBD1, the D call given in the table. TRBV12-1 is reported as a pseudogene. CDR3 length equals 15 residues. CDR3 protein: CASSPRRGEGYEQYF. DNA of the CDR3: TGTGCCAGCAGCCCTCGTCGGGGAGAGGGCTACGAGCAGTACTTC.

This clonotype was detected ten times or more. The chain employs TRBV11-2 and TRBJ1-2, with 9 positions matching TRBD1. The V gene's germline CDR1 is SGHAT and CDR2 FQNNGV. This CDR3 has 15 amino acids. Trimming removed 8 bases from V and 4 bases from J; junction bases left unmatched: 11. The DNA for the CDR3 is TGTGCCAGCGCCAAGGGACAGGGAAGCGGCTATGGCTACACCTTC. As protein: CASAKGQGSGYGYTF.

This clonotype was counted only a few times. In DNA, the CDR3 is TGTGCCAGCTCTCCAGGGATTTTCTCTGGGGCCAACGTCCTGACTTTC. Its protein is CASSPGIFSGANVLTF. This chain connects TRBV9 to TRBJ2-6; TRBD1 is a possible D gene (5 bases). With 7 bases removed from V and 0 bases from J, the gap between germline ends came to 14 bases. The CDR3 length is 16 residues. The germline V gene encodes CDR1 SGDLS and CDR2 YYNGEE.

This clonotype was counted only a few times. This chain uses TRBV20-1 with TRBJ1-5; tentatively, D is TRBD1 (5 bases). CDR1 and CDR2 from the germline V gene are DFQATT and SNEGSKA (reference sequence). V lost 1 base to trimming and J lost 2 bases, with 9 bases between them. The CDR3 sequence is 14 residues long. CDR3 protein: CSARAGLGNQPQHF. DNA of the CDR3: TGCAGTGCTAGAGCAGGGCTTGGCAATCAGCCCCAGCATTTT.

The rearrangement joins TRBV5-5 to TRBJ1-2, with 8 bases aligning to TRBD1. This CDR3 has 17 amino acids. V gave up 0 bases and J gave up 2 bases; unmatched junction bases: 9. From germline, CDR1 is SGHKS and CDR2 YYEKEE (reference sequence). CDR3 residues: CASSLEEQGVINYGYTF. The CDR3 DNA reads as TGTGCCAGCAGCTTGGAGGAACAGGGGGTCATCAACTATGGCTACACCTTC.

This clonotype has more than one count but fewer than ten. J is TRBJ2-3 and V is TRBV24-1; possible D gene TRBD2, 5 bases. The V gene lost 2 bases and the J gene lost 1 base, with 9 bases spanning the gap. CDR1 and CDR2 (germline): KGHDR, SFDVKD. This CDR3 has 15 amino acids. CDR3 sequence (DNA): TGTGCCACCAGTGATTCCGGGGTACGCACAGATACGCAGTATTTT. This translates into CATSDSGVRTDTQYF.

The sample holds a few counts of this clonotype. The chain couples TRBV4-2 to TRBJ2-5; D possibly uses TRBD1 or TRBD2 (5 bases each). The CDR3 loop spans 16 amino acids. V dropped 2 bases and J dropped 5 bases, with 18 bases sitting between them. The germline V gene has CDR1 LGHNA and CDR2 YNFKEQ. The DNA for the CDR3 is TGTGCCAGCAGCCAAAATCCCCTGGGGGTAAGGGAGACCCAGTACTTC. Residues: CASSQNPLGVRETQYF.

The chain has TRBV5-1 and TRBJ2-7; the D gene is possibly TRBD1 (6 bases). Trimming removed 4 bases at V and 3 bases at J, with 11 bases between. In germline, CDR1 is SGHRS, CDR2 YFSETQ. The CDR3 totals 13 residues. The CDR3 sequence is CASSPPDSYEQYF. In DNA, the CDR3 is TGCGCCAGCAGCCCGCCGGACAGCTACGAGCAGTACTTC.